A single TCR beta chain is shown here with its context. Its target is not known. Sequencing was performed with immunoSEQ multiplex PCR; in TCRdb, only in-frame clones are kept and a portion is missing. The repertoire consists of approximately 90,000 clones, with approximately 91% occurring once and the leading ten covering approximately 0.26%. These data come from a study of OX40 agonist ivuxolimab in advanced cancers. Study background: Ivuxolimab is an agonistic anti-OX40 (CD134) antibody, and patients were treated with it.

CDR1 SEHNR and CDR2 FQNEAQ come from the germline V gene (reference sequence). V was cut by 5 bases and J by 5 bases, with 13 bases left in between. The CDR3 is 13 amino acids. Overall study findings and caveats: On average, CD8+ T cells showed a greater number of expanded clones than CD4+.

This receptor was taken from an adult with an advanced solid tumor such as melanoma, head and neck, liver or kidney cancer. The chain joins TRBV7-9 to TRBJ2-7, with a possible D match to TRBD2 (5 bases). Sequences were derived from CD4+ or CD8+ T cells sorted from blood, sampled in a trial of the OX40 agonist ivuxolimab. The CDR3 nucleotides are TGTGCCAGCAGCAGAGCGGCCCTGGACGAGCAGTACTTC. It is translated as CASSRAALDEQYF. The whole variable domain, filled in from reference TRBV7-9 and TRBJ2-7, reads DTGVSQNPRHKITKRGQNVTFRCDPISEHNRLYWYRQTLGQGPEFLTYFQNEAQLEKSRLLSDRFSAERPKGSFSTLEIQRTEQGDSAMYLCASSRAALDEQYFGPGTRLTVT.